The 21 T cell receptor beta chains presented below share a single source sample, sequenced in a study of CD8 T cells in ankylosing spondylitis. TCRdb passed the 5' RACE reads through MiXCR, listing each CDR3 protein once. The sample records some 330,000 distinct CDR3 sequences, 8% being singletons. These TCRs are of unknown antigen specificity. Overall study findings and caveats: In ankylosing spondylitis blood, a motif of roughly eight highly homologous TCR beta variants appeared characteristic.

Sample: blood, either unsorted or a sorted T cell fraction (not recorded which). The receptors shown here come from a male donor with ankylosing spondylitis.

This clonotype was picked up many times. J is TRBJ2-3 and V is TRBV2; possible D gene TRBD2, 5 bases. V shed 2 bases and J shed 2 bases, with 11 bases lying between them. CDR1 SNHLY and CDR2 FYNNEI come from the germline V gene. This CDR3 is built from 15 residues. The CDR3 is CASSESVAFTDTQYF. The CDR3 DNA reads as TGTGCCAGCAGTGAATCGGTAGCGTTCACAGATACGCAGTATTTT.

In this sample, this clonotype turned up a few times. This chain links TRBV18 with TRBJ2-2; tentatively, D is TRBD2 (5 bases). Germline lookup yields CDR1 KGHSH and CDR2 LQKENI. The CDR3 runs to 17 residues. Between the trimmed V and J ends, which lost 2 bases and 5 bases, there was a span of 18 bases. The CDR3 region has the DNA TGTGCCAGCTCACCAATTCCCGACTATGTCCTGACCGGGGAGCTGTTTTTT. This sequence encodes CASSPIPDYVLTGELFF.

This clonotype has at least ten counts. This chain uses TRBV20-1 with TRBJ1-6, with TRBD1 matching 8 bases. The CDR3 has 19 amino acids. The ends lost 2 bases at V and 9 bases at J; junction bases unmatched: 21. Germline CDR1 is DFQATT and CDR2 is SNEGSKA (reference sequence). The CDR3 nucleotides read TGCAGTGCTAGAATAAATCAGGGGGCGCAGTTATTGGGGGTTTCACCCCTCCACTTT. As protein: CSARINQGAQLLGVSPLHF.

The table lists this clonotype with many counts. The chain couples TRBV29-1 to TRBJ1-5; 7 bases match TRBD1. This CDR3 is built from 14 residues. Germline CDR1 reads SQVTM; CDR2 reads ANQGSEA. After removal of 4 bases from V and 4 bases from J, the junction contained 7 bases not matched to a gene. In DNA form, the CDR3 reads TGCAGCGTTGTAGTACAGGGGCAGAATCAGCCCCAGCATTTT. Its protein product is CSVVVQGQNQPQHF.

The gene calls are TRBV5-6 and TRBJ2-3; D might be TRBD2 (5 bases). The germline V gene encodes CDR1 SGHDT and CDR2 YYEEEE. CDR3 size: 13 residues. With 0 bases removed from V and 5 bases from J, the gap between germline ends came to 7 bases. CDR3 coding DNA: TGTGCCAGCAGCTTGGAGGAGGTAGATACGCAGTATTTT. Translated, it gives CASSLEEVDTQYF. The entire variable domain, with the rest obtained from reference TRBV5-6 and TRBJ2-3, is as follows: DAGVTQSPTHLIKTRGQQVTLRCSPKSGHDTVSWYQQALGQGPQFIFQYYEEEERQRGNFPDRFSGHQFPNYSSELNVNALLLGDSALYLCASSLEEVDTQYFGPGTRLTVL.

This clonotype occurred a few times. The chain links TRBV20-1 to TRBJ2-3, with TRBD2 matching 8 bases. Germline lookup yields CDR1 DFQATT and CDR2 SNEGSKA (reference sequence). After removal of 1 base from V and 4 bases from J, the junction contained 4 bases not matched to a gene. There are 14 residues in the CDR3. The chain's CDR3 is CSARVSAGADTQYF. The DNA of the CDR3 is TGCAGTGCTAGAGTATCAGCGGGAGCAGATACGCAGTATTTT.

This clonotype was picked up many times. This chain links TRBV5-1 with TRBJ2-1; 8 nucleotides line up with TRBD1. The germline V gene encodes CDR1 SGHRS and CDR2 YFSETQ. This CDR3 spans 17 amino acids. With V trimmed by 4 bases and J by 0 bases, 9 bases remained unmatched. CDR3 coding DNA: TGCGCCAGCAGCCCGGGACAGGAAAGTTTCTCCTACAATGAGCAGTTCTTC. Its translation is CASSPGQESFSYNEQFF.

This chain connects TRBV5-1 to TRBJ2-4; D uncertain. The germline V gene encodes CDR1 SGHRS and CDR2 YFSETQ. The CDR3 is 13 amino acids. Between the trimmed V and J ends, which lost 2 bases and 8 bases, there was a span of 11 bases. CDR3 DNA: TGCGCCAGCAGCTTTTCCCAGGCAGACATTCAGTACTTC. This gives the protein CASSFSQADIQYF.

CDR3 protein: CASSLGFAALNTEAFF. Written as DNA, the CDR3 is TGTGCCAGCAGCTTAGGTTTTGCAGCACTGAACACTGAAGCTTTCTTT. V is TRBV7-9 and J is TRBJ1-1; D is undetermined. CDR3 length: 16 amino acids. The germline V and J ends were trimmed by 1 base and 0 bases, with 12 bases remaining between them. CDR1 and CDR2 (germline): SEHNR, FQNEAQ (reference sequence).

The CDR3 sequence is CASSYDEESATDTQYF. CDR3 DNA sequence: TGTGCCAGCAGTTACGACGAGGAGTCCGCGACAGATACGCAGTATTTT. The rearrangement uses TRBV6-2 or TRBV6-3 and TRBJ2-3; D not certain. The CDR3 has 16 residues. Germline-derived CDR1 and CDR2 are MNHEY and SVGEGT. Trimming pared 2 bases from V and 3 bases from J, leaving 15 bases between.

This clonotype was seen only a few times. This rearrangement joins TRBV5-1 to TRBJ2-3; D uncertain. Germline V gene lookup returns CDR1 SGHRS and CDR2 YFSETQ. The CDR3 extends over 15 amino acids. V was cut by 6 bases and J by 2 bases, with 16 bases left in between. In nucleotides, the CDR3 is TGCGCCAGCACCCAGTCCGGGCCCTCCACAGATACGCAGTATTTT. Translating it yields CASTQSGPSTDTQYF.

This clonotype was found many times. The V call is TRBV5-5, the J call TRBJ1-1; D is unresolved. Per germline, CDR1 SGHKS and CDR2 YYEKEE (reference sequence). The CDR3 extends over 14 amino acids. V lost 1 base and J lost 6, with 13 bases in between. CDR3 sequence: CASSLPRLGAEAFF. DNA for the CDR3: TGTGCCAGCAGCTTGCCAAGGCTGGGCGCTGAAGCTTTCTTT.

This clonotype was detected ten times or more. J is TRBJ1-3 and V is TRBV20-1; 7 bases are shared with TRBD1. V dropped 0 bases and J dropped 0; count of bases not matched to a gene: 8. The CDR3 runs to 17 residues. CDR1 is DFQATT, CDR2 SNEGSKA, per germline (reference sequence). CDR3 residues: CSARDWIGGPSGNTIYF. The CDR3 region has the DNA TGCAGTGCTAGAGATTGGATAGGGGGCCCCTCTGGAAACACCATATATTTT.

V is TRBV5-6 and J is TRBJ2-3; 11 nucleotides match TRBD2. With 2 bases clipped from V and 3 bases from J, the junction kept 5 bases outside the gene matches. CDR1 is SGHDT, CDR2 YYEEEE, per germline. The CDR3 spans 16 residues. DNA of the CDR3: TGTGCCAGCAGCTTTAGCGGGAGGGCCTGGACAGATACGCAGTATTTT. Its translation is CASSFSGRAWTDTQYF.

This clonotype was recorded at least ten times. This sequence joins TRBV4-3 and TRBJ2-1; TRBD1 matches 9 bases. The germline CDR1 and CDR2 sequences are LGHNA and YSLEER. V gave up 3 bases and J gave up 8 bases; unmatched junction bases: 8. CDR3 length equals 15 residues. In nucleotides, the CDR3 is TGCGCCAGCAGCCAGACCCCCGGGACAGGGCATGAGCAGTTCTTC. Its translation is CASSQTPGTGHEQFF.

The table lists this clonotype with a few counts. The chain carries TRBV10-3 and TRBJ1-1; 10 positions agree with TRBD1. The CDR3 loop spans 15 amino acids. Losses at the gene ends were 2 bases for V and 5 bases for J; bases not matched to a gene: 5. CDR1 is ENHRY, CDR2 SYGVKD, per germline. The CDR3 DNA reads as TGTGCCATCAGTGAGAACCGGGACAGGGGAACTGAAGCTTTCTTT. This encodes CAISENRDRGTEAFF.

The chain combines TRBV21-1 with TRBJ2-5; the table calls TRBD2, which could not be checked here. TRBV21-1 is a pseudogene. The CDR3 runs to 14 residues. Written as DNA, the CDR3 is TGTGCCAGCAGCCCCGTCGGAGGGGAAGAGACCCAGTACTTC. This encodes CASSPVGGEETQYF.

Many counts were recorded for this clonotype. The chain recombines TRBV29-1 with TRBJ2-3; 12 positions agree with TRBD2. The trim removed 6 bases at V and 4 bases at J, leaving 5 bases unmatched. CDR3 length: 14 residues. Looked up from germline, CDR1 is SQVTM and CDR2 is ANQGSEA. For the CDR3, the DNA is TGCAGCGTCCAGACTAGCGGGAGTGCAGATACGCAGTATTTT. It specifies CSVQTSGSADTQYF.

The J gene is TRBJ1-1, the V gene TRBV3-1; a possible D gene is TRBD1 (6 bases). Germline values: CDR1 LGHDT, CDR2 YNNKEL (reference sequence). V dropped 4 bases and J dropped 9 bases, with 15 bases sitting between them. The CDR3 covers 13 residues. In DNA, the CDR3 is TGTGCCAGCAGCCCGCCAAACTGGGGGCAAGCTTTCTTT. As protein: CASSPPNWGQAFF.

This clonotype was counted a few times. The chain joins TRBV5-5 to TRBJ2-1; tentative D call: TRBD2 (6 bases). The ends were cut back, 4 bases at V and 4 bases at J, with 18 bases in the middle. This CDR3 spans 16 amino acids. Germline-derived CDR1 and CDR2 are SGHKS and YYEKEE (reference sequence). The DNA of the CDR3 is TGTGCCAGCAGCCTTTCGAGGGCGGGAAGGTACAATGAGCAGTTCTTC. Its translation: CASSLSRAGRYNEQFF. Using reference TRBV5-5 and TRBJ2-1 for the parts outside the CDR3, the full variable domain is DAGVTQSPTHLIKTRGQQVTLRCSPISGHKSVSWYQQVLGQGPQFIFQYYEKEERGRGNFPDRFSARQFPNYSSELNVNALLLGDSALYLCASSLSRAGRYNEQFFGPGTRLTVL.

This clonotype was seen a few times. The chain joins TRBV4-1 to TRBJ2-7; the match to TRBD1 covers 8 bases. The CDR3 is made up of 16 amino acids. V was clipped by 2 bases and J by 6 bases; unmatched bases: 12. Germline lookup yields CDR1 MGHRA and CDR2 YSYEKL. The CDR3 DNA reads as TGCGCCAGCAGCCAAACAGGCCCTGGGACAGGCGCCGAGCAGTACTTC. It is translated as CASSQTGPGTGAEQYF.